This TCR beta chain was found in a study of T cell responses to AZD1222 COVID-19 vaccine. Trimming removed 6 bases at V and 0 bases at J, with 12 bases between. From germline, CDR1 is MNHEY and CDR2 SVGAGI. There are 15 residues in the CDR3. Sequencing was performed with immunoSEQ multiplex PCR; in TCRdb, only in-frame clones are kept and a portion is missing. Of about 180,000 clones listed, approximately 90% were seen once; the top ten hold around 3%. The TCR was taken from an adult in good health. The J gene is TRBJ2-4, the V gene TRBV6-5; D not resolved. Here the sequenced sample was peripheral blood, taken on day 0 of AZD1222 vaccination. For the CDR3, the DNA is TGTGCCAGCAGGGACGACCTGGGAGCCAAAAACATTCAGTACTTC. Amino acid sequence: CASRDDLGAKNIQYF.